Reported below is one TCR beta chain. The data belong to a study of blood T cell repertoires in COVID-19. CDR3 length: 16 residues. CDR1 and CDR2 (germline): MNHEY, SVGAGI. V lost 0 bases and J lost 4, with 15 bases in between. The protocol was immunoSEQ multiplex PCR, while the TCRdb copy is restricted to in-frame clones and leaves out a portion. The sample holds approximately 96,000 clones, roughly 84% seen once. Material: peripheral blood. The source is a woman of 80 years or more with acute or convalescent COVID-19. V usage is TRBV6-5 and J usage is TRBJ1-2, with D tentatively TRBD1 (5 bases). The CDR3 DNA reads TGTGCCAGCAGTTACTCGATAGCAGGGTCCGGCTATGGCTACACCTTC. This gives the protein CASSYSIAGSGYGYTF.